The text below deals with one TCR beta chain. The data were obtained in a study of control samples from healthy donors and cancer patients. Produced via immunoSEQ multiplex PCR; TCRdb's table is partial and in-frame only. The table records tens of thousands of clones, approximately 90% of them present only once. The V gene's germline CDR1 is GTSNPN and CDR2 SVGIG (reference sequence). This CDR3 comprises 14 residues. V was cut by 2 bases and J by 3 bases, with 11 bases left in between. Sequenced material: PBMCs. This chain joins TRBV30 and TRBJ1-5, with D possibly being TRBD1 (6 bases). The receptor was isolated from a man younger than 40 with colorectal cancer. In DNA, the CDR3 is TGTGCCTGGAGTCGGGGGCGCGCCAATCAGCCCCAGCATTTT. Protein: CAWSRGRANQPQHF.